This T cell receptor (beta chain) was found in a study of blood T cell repertoires in COVID-19. On the study more broadly: Samples taken during acute and convalescent COVID-19 were collected in the United States, Italy and Spain. Sample material is recorded as cDNA or gDNA derived from T cells, B-cell-depleted T cells, or PBMCs.

Germline values: CDR1 SQVTM, CDR2 ANQGSEA. The V segment lost 6 bases and the J segment 4 bases; nucleotides outside the gene matches: 7. This CDR3 comprises 13 residues. In the study's own analysis: Estimation of nucleated cell counts relied on the amplification of reference gene primers. The method was immunoSEQ multiplex PCR; TCRdb's version includes in-frame clones alone and lacks a portion of them. The DNA was the basis for D and trimming; V, J and clone size are from that table. The data contain about 81,000 clones, approximately 90% of them singletons. The TCR was taken from a man aged 65 to 79 with active or convalescent COVID-19. The chain has TRBV29-1 and TRBJ1-1; 8 bases are a match to TRBD1. Specimen: peripheral blood. CDR3 coding DNA: TGCAGCGTCACGGACAGGGCGGGCACTGAAGCTTTCTTT. As protein: CSVTDRAGTEAFF.